This T cell receptor (beta chain) comes out of a study of T-cell reconstitution after alpha-beta-depleted transplantation in children. Trimming removed 6 bases from V and 4 bases from J; junction bases left unmatched: 7. The CDR3 spans 16 residues. Preparation of the TCRbeta library involved a method that used unique molecular identifiers. TCRdb processed the PCR reads anew with MiXCR; each CDR3 protein has one entry. The sample lists about 1,000,000 distinct CDR3 sequences, under 30% occurring once. This clonotype was detected a few times. This chain links TRBV12-3 or TRBV12-4 with TRBJ2-1; 12 bases line up with TRBD2. The TCR comes from a boy in the first two years of life who had a stem cell transplant for SCID, so the T cells may come from the graft donor. The source was PBMCs, mostly from graft donor cells, collected 360 days after TCRalphabeta/CD19-depleted stem cell transplant. The CDR3 here is CASSPASGGGYNEQFF. Here the CDR3 DNA reads TGTGCCAGCAGCCCCGCTAGCGGGGGGGGATACAATGAGCAGTTCTTC.